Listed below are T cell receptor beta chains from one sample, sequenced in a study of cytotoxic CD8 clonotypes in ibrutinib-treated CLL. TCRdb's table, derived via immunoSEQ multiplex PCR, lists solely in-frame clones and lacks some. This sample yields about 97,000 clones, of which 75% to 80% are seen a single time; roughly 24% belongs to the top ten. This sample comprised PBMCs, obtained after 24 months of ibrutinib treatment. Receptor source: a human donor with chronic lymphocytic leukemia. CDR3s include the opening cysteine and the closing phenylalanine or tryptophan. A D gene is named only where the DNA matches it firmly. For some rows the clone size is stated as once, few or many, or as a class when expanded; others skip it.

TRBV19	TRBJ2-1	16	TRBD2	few	CASIHTSGGPYNEQFF	TGTGCCAGTATCCACACTAGCGGGGGGCCTTACAATGAGCAGTTCTTC
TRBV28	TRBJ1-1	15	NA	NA	CASSSWGNLNTEAFF	TGTGCCAGCAGTTCTTGGGGGAACTTGAACACTGAAGCTTTCTTT
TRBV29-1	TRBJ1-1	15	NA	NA	CSADSTGHSNTEAFF	TGCAGCGCCGATAGTACGGGACACTCGAACACTGAAGCTTTCTTT
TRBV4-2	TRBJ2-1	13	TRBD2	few	CASSQDSGTEQFF	TGTGCCAGCAGCCAAGATAGCGGGACTGAGCAGTTCTTC
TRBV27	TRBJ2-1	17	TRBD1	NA	CASSQFSGTGTPNEQFF	TGTGCCAGCAGCCAGTTCTCCGGGACAGGGACACCCAATGAGCAGTTCTTC
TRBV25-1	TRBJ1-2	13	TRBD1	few	CASSPGQGTGYTF	TGTGCCAGCAGTCCGGGACAGGGGACCGGCTACACCTTC
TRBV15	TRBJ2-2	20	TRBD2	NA	CATSRSASPGTRSNTGELFF	TGTGCCACCAGCAGATCGGCGAGCCCCGGGACTAGGTCCAACACCGGGGAGCTGTTTTTT
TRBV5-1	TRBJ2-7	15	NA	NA	CASSPIVGSSYEQYF	TGCGCCAGCAGCCCCATTGTGGGTAGCTCCTACGAGCAGTACTTC
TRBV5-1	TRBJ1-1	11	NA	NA	CASSFGAEAFF	TGCGCCAGCAGCTTCGGGGCTGAAGCTTTCTTT
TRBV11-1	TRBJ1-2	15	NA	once	CASRYRALANYGYTF	TGTGCCAGCAGGTACCGGGCTTTAGCTAACTATGGCTACACCTTC
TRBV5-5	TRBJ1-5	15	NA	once	CASSLVHLSNQPQHF	TGTGCCAGCAGCTTGGTCCACCTTAGCAATCAGCCCCAGCATTTT
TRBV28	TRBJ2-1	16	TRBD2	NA	CASSPLAGSSYNEQFF	TGTGCCAGCAGTCCATTAGCGGGAAGCTCCTACAATGAGCAGTTCTTC
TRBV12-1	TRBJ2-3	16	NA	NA	CASSFEGASPVDTQYF	TGTGCCAGCAGCTTTGAAGGGGCTAGTCCGGTGGATACGCAGTATTTT
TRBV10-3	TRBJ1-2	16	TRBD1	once	CAISDPGGVGNYGYTF	TGTGCCATCAGTGACCCAGGGGGGGTGGGAAACTATGGCTACACCTTC
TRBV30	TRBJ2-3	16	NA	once	CASTGATSLRTDTQYF	TGTGCCTCCACCGGAGCGACTTCACTCAGAACAGATACGCAGTATTTT
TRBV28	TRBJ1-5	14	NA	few	CASSYPEGNQPQHF	TGTGCCAGCAGTTACCCGGAGGGCAATCAGCCCCAGCATTTT
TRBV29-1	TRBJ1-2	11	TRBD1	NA	CSATGYYGYTF	TGCAGCGCGACAGGGTACTATGGCTACACCTTC
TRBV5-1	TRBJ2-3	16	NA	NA	CASSLGWGTSTDTQYF	TGCGCCAGCAGCTTGGGATGGGGAACTAGCACAGATACGCAGTATTTT
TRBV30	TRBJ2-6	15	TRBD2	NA	CAWSVGGAGANVLTF	TGTGCCTGGAGTGTGGGAGGGGCTGGGGCCAACGTCCTGACTTTC
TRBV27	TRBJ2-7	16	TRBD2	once	CASSTLAGGGKGEQYF	TGTGCCAGCAGTACCCTAGCGGGAGGAGGAAAGGGCGAGCAGTACTTC
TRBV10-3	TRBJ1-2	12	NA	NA	CAISAPGGRDTF	TGTGCCATCAGTGCCCCGGGGGGGAGGGACACCTTC
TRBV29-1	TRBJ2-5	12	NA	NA	CSVVGHAETQYF	TGCAGCGTTGTGGGCCACGCGGAGACCCAGTACTTC
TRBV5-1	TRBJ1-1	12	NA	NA	CASSGAGTEAFF	TGCGCCTCTTCGGGGGCTGGAACTGAAGCTTTCTTT
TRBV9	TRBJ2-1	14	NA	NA	CASSVPGLGNEQFF	TGTGCCAGCAGCGTTCCGGGACTGGGCAATGAGCAGTTCTTC
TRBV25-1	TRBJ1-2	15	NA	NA	CASSEFGGAGYGYTF	TGTGCCAGCAGTGAATTCGGGGGAGCGGGCTATGGCTACACCTTC
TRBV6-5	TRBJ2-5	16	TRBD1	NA	CASSSPRKTGEETQYF	TGTGCCAGCAGTTCCCCGCGTAAGACAGGGGAAGAGACCCAGTACTTC
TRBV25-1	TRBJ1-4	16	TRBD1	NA	CASSVDRGGRGEKLFF	TGTGCCAGCAGTGTCGACAGGGGGGGGCGCGGTGAAAAACTGTTTTTT
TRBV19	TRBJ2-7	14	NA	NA	CASRPDRYRYEQYF	TGTGCCAGTAGACCGGACAGATACAGGTACGAGCAGTACTTC
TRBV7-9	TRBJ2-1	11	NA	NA	CASSWDGPNVF	TGTGCCAGCAGCTGGGACGGCCCAAACGTCTTC
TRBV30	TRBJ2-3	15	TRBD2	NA	CAWSSYGGSTDTQYF	TGTGCCTGGAGTTCCTACGGGGGGTCCACAGATACGCAGTATTTT
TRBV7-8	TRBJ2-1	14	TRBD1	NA	CASSLTNRGDEQFF	TGTGCCAGCAGCTTAACCAACAGGGGAGACGAGCAGTTCTTC
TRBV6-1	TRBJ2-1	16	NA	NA	CASSEEDSTLGDEQFF	TGTGCCAGCAGTGAAGAAGACTCAACACTGGGAGATGAGCAGTTCTTC
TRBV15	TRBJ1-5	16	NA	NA	CATSRGWLGRAQPQHF	TGTGCCACCAGCAGGGGATGGTTGGGGAGAGCTCAGCCCCAGCATTTT
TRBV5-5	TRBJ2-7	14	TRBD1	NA	CASSFGQGGYEQYF	TGTGCCAGCAGCTTCGGACAGGGCGGGTACGAGCAGTACTTC
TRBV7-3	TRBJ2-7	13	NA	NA	CASSPQLGYEQYF	TGTGCCAGCAGCCCCCAACTAGGCTACGAGCAGTACTTC
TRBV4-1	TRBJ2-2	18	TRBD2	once	CASSQDIGASGRTGELFF	TGCGCCAGCAGCCAAGATATTGGGGCTAGCGGGAGGACCGGGGAGCTGTTTTTT
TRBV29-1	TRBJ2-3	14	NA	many	CSVERQGNTDTQYF	TGCAGCGTTGAAAGGCAGGGTAACACAGATACGCAGTATTTT
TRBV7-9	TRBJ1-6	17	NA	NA	CASSLVYGTGNGSPLHF	TGTGCCAGCAGCTTAGTTTATGGAACAGGTAACGGCTCACCCCTCCACTTT
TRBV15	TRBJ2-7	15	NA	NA	CATSRSSGASDEQYF	TGTGCCACCAGCAGGTCGTCGGGGGCGTCGGACGAGCAGTACTTC
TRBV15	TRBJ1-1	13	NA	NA	CATSRDGGTEAFF	TGTGCCACCAGCAGAGATGGGGGCACTGAAGCTTTCTTT
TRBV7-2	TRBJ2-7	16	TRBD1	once	CASSALDREILREQYF	TGTGCCAGCAGCGCGCTTGACAGGGAGATATTGAGGGAGCAGTACTTC
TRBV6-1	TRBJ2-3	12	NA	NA	CASSEDRYTQYF	TGTGCCAGCAGTGAAGATAGGTATACGCAGTATTTT
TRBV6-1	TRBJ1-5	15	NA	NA	CASSSLQGGGQPQHF	TGTGCCAGCAGCTCCCTACAGGGTGGAGGTCAGCCCCAGCATTTT